This paragraph reports one T cell receptor (beta chain). The target antigen is unknown. Sequencing targeted TCR beta in blood CD8+ and CD4+ T cells. Controls were healthy donors (matched for age and sex). About 0.5 to 1 ug RNA was reverse transcribed with random hexamers. A multiplex approach, immunoSEQ multiplex PCR, amplified TCR beta CDR3 across 54 Vbeta and 13 Jbeta. TCRdb itself ran the immunoSEQ multiplex PCR reads through MiXCR, one entry per CDR3 protein. The sample contains roughly 50,000 distinct CDR3 sequences, over 85% of which appear only once. The source of the sample is a study of CD8 T cells in Susac syndrome. Findings and caveats of the study: The TCR sequencing and HLA analysis in the study involved a relatively small number of individuals, as the study acknowledged.

The germline V and J ends were trimmed by 9 bases and 3 bases, with 9 bases remaining between them. The length of the CDR3 is 12 residues. From germline, CDR1 is LNHDA and CDR2 SQIVND (reference sequence). The specimen was CD8+ T cells from PBMCs. V usage is TRBV19 and J usage is TRBJ1-5; D gene ambiguous. This TCR was recovered from a human donor in good health. CDR3 residues: CASGDLNQPQHF. CDR3 sequence (DNA): TGTGCCAGCGGGGATCTCAATCAGCCCCAGCATTTT.